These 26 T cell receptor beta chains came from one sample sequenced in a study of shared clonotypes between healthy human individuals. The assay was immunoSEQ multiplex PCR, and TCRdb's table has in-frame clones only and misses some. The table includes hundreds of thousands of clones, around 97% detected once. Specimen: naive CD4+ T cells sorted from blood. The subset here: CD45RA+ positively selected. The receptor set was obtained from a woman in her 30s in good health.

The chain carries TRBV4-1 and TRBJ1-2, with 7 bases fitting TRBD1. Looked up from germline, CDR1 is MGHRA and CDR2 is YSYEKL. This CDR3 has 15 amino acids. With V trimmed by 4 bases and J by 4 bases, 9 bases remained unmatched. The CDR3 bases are TGCGCCAGCAGCCCTCCGGGACAGAGATTCTATGGCTACACCTTC. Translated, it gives CASSPPGQRFYGYTF.

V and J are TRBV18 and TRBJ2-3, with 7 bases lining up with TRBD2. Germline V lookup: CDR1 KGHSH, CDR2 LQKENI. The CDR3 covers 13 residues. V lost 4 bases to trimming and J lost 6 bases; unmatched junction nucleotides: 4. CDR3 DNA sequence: TGTGCCAGCTCACGGGCGGGAGAGGATACGCAGTATTTT. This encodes CASSRAGEDTQYF.

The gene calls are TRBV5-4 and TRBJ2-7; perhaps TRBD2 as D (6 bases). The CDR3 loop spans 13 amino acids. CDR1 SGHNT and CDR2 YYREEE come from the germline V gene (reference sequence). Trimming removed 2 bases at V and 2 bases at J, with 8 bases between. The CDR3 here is CASSFGGTYEQYF. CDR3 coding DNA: TGTGCCAGCAGCTTCGGGGGTACCTACGAGCAGTACTTC.

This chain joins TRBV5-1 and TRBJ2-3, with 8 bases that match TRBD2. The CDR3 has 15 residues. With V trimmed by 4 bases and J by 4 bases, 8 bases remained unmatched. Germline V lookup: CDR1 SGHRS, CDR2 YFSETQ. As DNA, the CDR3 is TGCGCCAGCAGCCCAACGACGGGAGGGGCAGATACGCAGTATTTT. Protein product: CASSPTTGGADTQYF.

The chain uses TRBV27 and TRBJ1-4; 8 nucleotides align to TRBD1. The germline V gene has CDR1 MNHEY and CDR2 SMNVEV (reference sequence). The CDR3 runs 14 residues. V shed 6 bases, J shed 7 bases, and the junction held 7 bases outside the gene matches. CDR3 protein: CASSWTGFGEKLFF. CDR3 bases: TGTGCCAGCAGCTGGACAGGGTTTGGTGAAAAACTGTTTTTT.

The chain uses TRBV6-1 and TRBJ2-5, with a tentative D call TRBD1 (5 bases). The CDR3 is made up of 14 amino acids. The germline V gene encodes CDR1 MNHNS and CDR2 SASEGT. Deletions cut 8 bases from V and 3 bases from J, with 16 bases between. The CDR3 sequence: CASASDSLKETQYF. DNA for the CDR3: TGTGCCAGCGCCTCCGACAGCCTGAAAGAGACCCAGTACTTC.

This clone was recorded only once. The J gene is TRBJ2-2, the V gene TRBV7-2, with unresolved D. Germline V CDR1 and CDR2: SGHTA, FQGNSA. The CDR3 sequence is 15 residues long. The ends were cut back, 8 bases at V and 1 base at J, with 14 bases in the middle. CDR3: CASSDRRKNTGELFF. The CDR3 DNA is TGTGCCAGCTCTGACCGGCGGAAGAACACCGGGGAGCTGTTTTTT.

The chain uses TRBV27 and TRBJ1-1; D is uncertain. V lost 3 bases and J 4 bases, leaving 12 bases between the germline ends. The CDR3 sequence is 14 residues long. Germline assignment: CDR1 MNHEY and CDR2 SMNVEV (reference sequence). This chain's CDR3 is CASSFKGSATEAFF. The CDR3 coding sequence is TGTGCCAGCAGTTTTAAGGGATCGGCCACTGAAGCTTTCTTT.

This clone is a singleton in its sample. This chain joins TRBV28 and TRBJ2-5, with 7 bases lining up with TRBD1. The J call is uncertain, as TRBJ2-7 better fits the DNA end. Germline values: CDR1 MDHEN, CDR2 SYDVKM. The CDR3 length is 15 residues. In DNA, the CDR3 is TGTGCCAGCAGTCCCCCGGGACAGCTCACCTACGAGCAGTACTTC. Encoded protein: CASSPPGQLTYEQYF.

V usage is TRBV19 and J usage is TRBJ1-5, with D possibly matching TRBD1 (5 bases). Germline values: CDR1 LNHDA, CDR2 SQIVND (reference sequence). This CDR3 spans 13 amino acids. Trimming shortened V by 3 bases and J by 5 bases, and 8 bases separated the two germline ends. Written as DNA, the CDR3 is TGTGCCAGTAGTATGGTAGGGGATCAGCCCCAGCATTTT. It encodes CASSMVGDQPQHF. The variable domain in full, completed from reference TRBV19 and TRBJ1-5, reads DGGITQSPKYLFRKEGQNVTLSCEQNLNHDAMYWYRQDPGQGLRLIYYSQIVNDFQKGDIAEGYSVSREKKESFPLTVTSAQKNPTAFYLCASSMVGDQPQHFGDGTRLSIL.

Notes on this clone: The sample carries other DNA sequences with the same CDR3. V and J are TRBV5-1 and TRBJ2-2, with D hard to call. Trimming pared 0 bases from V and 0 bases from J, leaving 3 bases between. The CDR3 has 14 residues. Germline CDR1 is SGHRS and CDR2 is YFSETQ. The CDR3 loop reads CASSLGSNTGELFF. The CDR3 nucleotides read TGCGCCAGCAGCTTGGGCTCGAACACCGGGGAGCTGTTTTTT.

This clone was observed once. The CDR3 DNA is TGTGCCAGCAGTCCCCGCTTTGTCACTGAAGCTTTCTTT. Encoded protein: CASSPRFVTEAFF. The gene calls are TRBV28 and TRBJ1-1; D remains ambiguous. V gave up 5 bases and J gave up 4 bases, with 11 bases separating them. Germline V gene data show CDR1 as MDHEN and CDR2 as SYDVKM. This CDR3 region has 13 residues.

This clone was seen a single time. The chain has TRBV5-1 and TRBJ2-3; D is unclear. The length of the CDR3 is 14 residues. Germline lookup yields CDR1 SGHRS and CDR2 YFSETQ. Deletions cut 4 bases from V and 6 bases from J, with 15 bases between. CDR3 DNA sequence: TGCGCCAGCAGCCGTACCTCCCACTCCGATACGCAGTATTTT. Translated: CASSRTSHSDTQYF. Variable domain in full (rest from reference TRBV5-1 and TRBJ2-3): KAGVTQTPRYLIKTRGQQVTLSCSPISGHRSVSWYQQTPGQGLQFLFEYFSETQRNKGNFPGRFSGRQFSNSRSEMNVSTLELGDSALYLCASSRTSHSDTQYFGPGTRLTVL.

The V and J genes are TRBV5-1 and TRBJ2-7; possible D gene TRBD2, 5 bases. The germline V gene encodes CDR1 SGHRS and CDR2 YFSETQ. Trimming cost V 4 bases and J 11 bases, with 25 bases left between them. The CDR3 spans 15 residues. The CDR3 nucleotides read TGCGCCAGCAGCCCGGATCCCCAGGACGGGGAGAAGGAGTACTTC. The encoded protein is CASSPDPQDGEKEYF.

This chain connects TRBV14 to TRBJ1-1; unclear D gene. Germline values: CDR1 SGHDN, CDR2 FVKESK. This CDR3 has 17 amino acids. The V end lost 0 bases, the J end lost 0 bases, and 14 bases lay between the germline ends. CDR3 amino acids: CASSQEGIGFMNTEAFF. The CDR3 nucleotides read TGTGCCAGCAGCCAAGAGGGGATTGGGTTCATGAACACTGAAGCTTTCTTT.

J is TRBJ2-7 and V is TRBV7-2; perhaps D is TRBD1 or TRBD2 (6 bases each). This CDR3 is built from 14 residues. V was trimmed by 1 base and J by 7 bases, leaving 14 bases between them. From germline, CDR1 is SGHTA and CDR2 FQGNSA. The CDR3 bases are TGTGCCAGCAGCTTAGAGGGGGGCGCGGGGGAGCAGTACTTC. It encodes CASSLEGGAGEQYF. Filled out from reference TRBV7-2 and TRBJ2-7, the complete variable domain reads GAGVSQSPSNKVTEKGKDVELRCDPISGHTALYWYRQSLGQGLEFLIYFQGNSAPDKSGLPSDRFSAERTGGSVSTLTIQRTQQEDSAVYLCASSLEGGAGEQYFGPGTRLTVT.

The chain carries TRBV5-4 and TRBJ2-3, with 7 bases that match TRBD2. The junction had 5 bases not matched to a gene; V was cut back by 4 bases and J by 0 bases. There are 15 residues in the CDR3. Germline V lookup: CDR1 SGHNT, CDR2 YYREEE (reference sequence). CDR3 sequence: CASSPSGTSTDTQYF. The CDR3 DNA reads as TGTGCCAGCAGCCCTAGCGGAACGAGCACAGATACGCAGTATTTT. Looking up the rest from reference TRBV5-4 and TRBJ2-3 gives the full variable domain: ETGVTQSPTHLIKTRGQQVTLRCSSQSGHNTVSWYQQALGQGPQFIFQYYREEENGRGNFPPRFSGLQFPNYSSELNVNALELDDSALYLCASSPSGTSTDTQYFGPGTRLTVL.

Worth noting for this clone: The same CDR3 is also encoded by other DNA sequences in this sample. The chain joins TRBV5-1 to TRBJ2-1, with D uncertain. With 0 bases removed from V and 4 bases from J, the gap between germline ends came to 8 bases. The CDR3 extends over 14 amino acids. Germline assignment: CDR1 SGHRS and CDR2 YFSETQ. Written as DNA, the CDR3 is TGCGCCAGCAGCTTGGGCCAGACTTACAATGAGCAGTTCTTC. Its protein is CASSLGQTYNEQFF.

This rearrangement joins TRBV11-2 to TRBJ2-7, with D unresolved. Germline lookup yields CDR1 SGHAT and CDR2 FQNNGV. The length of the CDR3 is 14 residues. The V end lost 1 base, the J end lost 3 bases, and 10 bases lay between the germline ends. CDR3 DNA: TGTGCCAGCAGCTTAGTGGGCAGATACTACGAGCAGTACTTC. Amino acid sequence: CASSLVGRYYEQYF. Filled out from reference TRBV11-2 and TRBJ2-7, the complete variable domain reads EAGVAQSPRYKIIEKRQSVAFWCNPISGHATLYWYQQILGQGPKLLIQFQNNGVVDDSQLPKDRFSAERLKGVDSTLKIQPAKLEDSAVYLCASSLVGRYYEQYFGPGTRLTVT.

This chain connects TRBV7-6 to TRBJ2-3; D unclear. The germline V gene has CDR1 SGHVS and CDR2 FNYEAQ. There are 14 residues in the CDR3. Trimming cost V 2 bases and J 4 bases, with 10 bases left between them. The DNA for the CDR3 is TGTGCCAGCAGCTTACGGTCGGTGGCAGATACGCAGTATTTT. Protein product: CASSLRSVADTQYF.

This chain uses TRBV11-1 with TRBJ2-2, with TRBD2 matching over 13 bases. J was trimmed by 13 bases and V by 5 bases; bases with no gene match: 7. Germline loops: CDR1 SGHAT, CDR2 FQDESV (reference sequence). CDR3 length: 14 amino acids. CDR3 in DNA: TGTGCCAGCAGCCAAGGACTAGCGGGAGAGCTGCTGTTTTTT. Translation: CASSQGLAGELLFF.

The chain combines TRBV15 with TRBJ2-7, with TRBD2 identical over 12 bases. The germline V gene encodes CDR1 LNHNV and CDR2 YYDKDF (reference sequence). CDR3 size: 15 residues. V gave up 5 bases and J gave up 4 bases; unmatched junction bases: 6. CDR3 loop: CATSRLAGESYEQYF. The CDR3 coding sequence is TGTGCCACCAGCCGACTAGCGGGAGAATCATACGAGCAGTACTTC.

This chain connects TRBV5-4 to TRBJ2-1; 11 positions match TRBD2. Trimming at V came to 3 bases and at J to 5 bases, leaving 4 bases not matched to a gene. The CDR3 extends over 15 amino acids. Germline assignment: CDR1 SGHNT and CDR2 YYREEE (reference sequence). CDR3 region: CASSSTSGSDNEQFF. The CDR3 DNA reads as TGTGCCAGCAGCTCTACTAGCGGGAGTGACAATGAGCAGTTCTTC. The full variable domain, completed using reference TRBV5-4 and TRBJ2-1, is ETGVTQSPTHLIKTRGQQVTLRCSSQSGHNTVSWYQQALGQGPQFIFQYYREEENGRGNFPPRFSGLQFPNYSSELNVNALELDDSALYLCASSSTSGSDNEQFFGPGTRLTVL.

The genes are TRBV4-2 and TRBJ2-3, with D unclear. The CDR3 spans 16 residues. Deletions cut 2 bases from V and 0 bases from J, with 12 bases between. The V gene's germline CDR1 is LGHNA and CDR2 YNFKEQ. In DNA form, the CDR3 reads TGTGCCAGCAGCCAACCCTCCCGGAGAAGCACAGATACGCAGTATTTT. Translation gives CASSQPSRRSTDTQYF.

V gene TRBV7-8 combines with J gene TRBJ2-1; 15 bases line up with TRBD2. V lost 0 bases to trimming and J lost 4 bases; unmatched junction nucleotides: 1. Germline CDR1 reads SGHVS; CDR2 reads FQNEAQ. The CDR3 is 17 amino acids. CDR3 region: CASSLAGLAGGYNEQFF. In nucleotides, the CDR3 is TGTGCCAGCAGCTTAGCAGGACTAGCGGGAGGGTACAATGAGCAGTTCTTC. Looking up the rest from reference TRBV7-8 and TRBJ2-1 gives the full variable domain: GAGVSQSPRYKVAKRGQDVALRCDPISGHVSLFWYQQALGQGPEFLTYFQNEAQLDKSGLPSDRFFAERPEGSVSTLKIQRTQQEDSAVYLCASSLAGLAGGYNEQFFGPGTRLTVL.

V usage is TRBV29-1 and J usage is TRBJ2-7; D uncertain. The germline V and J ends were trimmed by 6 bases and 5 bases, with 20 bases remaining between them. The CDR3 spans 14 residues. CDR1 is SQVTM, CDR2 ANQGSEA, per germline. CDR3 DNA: TGCAGCGTGACCCCTCGGCCCTCGGCGGACGAGCAGTACTTC. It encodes CSVTPRPSADEQYF.